This T cell receptor beta chain was retrieved from a study of response to subunit inactivated influenza vaccine. The study's findings and limits: Authors suggested that a seasonal influenza vaccination recruits few new T cells each time.

From germline, CDR1 is MGHRA and CDR2 YSYEKL. CDR3 length: 17 residues. TCRdb called the RT-PCR reads again in MiXCR, with one record for every CDR3 protein. The sample has 600,000 to 850,000 distinct CDR3 sequences; around 13% are singletons. On this clonotype: Its cognate antigen is unknown. One end of the junction does not line up with germline, which may come from a read error.

The clonotype comes from a man in his fifties or sixties who received an inactivated influenza vaccine. The sample in question was PBMCs from blood, obtained around 14 days before vaccination. V usage is TRBV4-1 and J usage is TRBJ2-5; the D is unclear. CDR3 loop: CASSQDGSRADQETQYF. The DNA for the CDR3 is TGCGCCAGCAGTCAAGATGGTTCAAGAGCAGACCAAGAGACCCAGTACTTC.